The subject of this entry is one T cell receptor beta chain. No antigen is known for it. The junction does not match germline at one end; this may be a read error. The CDR3 covers 15 residues. Three rounds of nested PCR, following a modified ARM-PCR protocol, produced the TCRbeta library. Each CDR3 protein gets one entry after TCRdb re-called the multiplex PCR reads with MiXCR. The sample lists about 86,000 distinct CDR3 sequences, around three quarters occurring once. The data were obtained in a study of tumor and adjacent non-tumor tissue in lung cancer. Points from the study as a whole: Tumor tissue had significantly higher TCR diversity than normal lung.

RNA was extracted from bulk tissue without any cell sorting. This non-tumor lung sample came from over 3 cm beyond the tumor edge. This sequence originates from a woman between 45 and 65 years old with non-small cell lung cancer. The chain recombines TRBV12-3 or TRBV12-4 with TRBJ2-7; TRBD2 matches at 7 bases. Sequencing input: distant non-tumor lung tissue. In DNA, the CDR3 is TGTGTCAGCGGTCTAGACTGGGGGGGAAGGAACGAGCAGTACTTC. It encodes CVSGLDWGGRNEQYF.